This T cell receptor (beta chain) was captured by sequencing in a study of T cell responses to AZD1222 COVID-19 vaccine. Study in general: Whether given at about 4 or about 12 weeks, second doses were pooled.

Findings of the study overall: Spike-specific TCR breadth and depth rose after two AZD1222 doses. Clonal diversity was possibly underestimated; the donors were predominantly white British and more often female.

Germline CDR1 is SQVTM and CDR2 is ANQGSEA. V lost 5 bases to trimming and J lost 3 bases, with 16 bases between them. The CDR3 runs to 14 residues. Remarks on this clone: The antigen is unknown.

The assay was immunoSEQ multiplex PCR, and TCRdb's table has in-frame clones only and misses some. The table lists 150,000 to 200,000 clones, 85% to 95% of them singletons. Source: peripheral blood, taken on day 0 of AZD1222 vaccination. The clonotype was recovered from an adult in good health. The rearrangement uses TRBV29-1 and TRBJ1-1, with a possible D match to TRBD1 (6 bases). CDR3 sequence: CSVFRGGWDTEAFF. Here the CDR3 DNA reads TGCAGCGTTTTTAGGGGGGGCTGGGACACTGAAGCTTTCTTT.